This T cell receptor (beta chain) is drawn from a study of T cell responses to AZD1222 COVID-19 vaccine. Study-wide results and caveats: Only six individuals given AZD1222 were seropositive at baseline.

Assay: immunoSEQ multiplex PCR; the TCRdb copy retains only in-frame clones and omits some. The sample carries 90,000 to 120,000 clones, 86% recorded once. The CDR3 runs to 15 residues. Per germline, CDR1 LNHDA and CDR2 SQIVND (reference sequence). Trimming took 7 bases from V and 8 from J, leaving 23 bases between them. This clone was counted between two and nine times. Antigen specificity is unknown. The gene calls are TRBV19 and TRBJ1-2; possible D gene TRBD1, 6 bases. The sample in question was peripheral blood, obtained 28 days after the second dose of the MenACWY control vaccine. This TCR came from an adult who received the MenACWY meningococcal vaccine as a control. The CDR3 nucleotides read TGTGCCAGTAACCGGTTGAGCGGGGGCGCGAGGGGCTACACCTTC. Protein: CASNRLSGGARGYTF.